The next 7 T cell receptor beta chains were all read from a single sample in a study of blood T cells in healthy people across ages. PCR was performed a second time for about 7 to 12 cycles using a sample-barcoded 5' primer and a J-beta primer mix. TCRdb reprocessed the 5' RACE reads with MiXCR, giving one entry per CDR3 protein. The sample holds about 1,500,000 distinct CDR3 sequences, 42% seen once. Source material: blood. The receptor source for this set is a woman aged 18-29 years in good health.

This clonotype appeared once. The V and J genes are TRBV4-2 and TRBJ2-3; TRBD2 agrees at 12 bases. The ends lost 0 bases at V and 3 bases at J; junction bases unmatched: 13. This CDR3 region has 20 residues. The V gene's germline CDR1 is LGHNA and CDR2 YNFKEQ. The CDR3 DNA follows: TGTGCCAGCAGCCAAGATCCTTCTAGCGGGGGGGCCGGGAGGACAGATACGCAGTATTTT. This codes for CASSQDPSSGGAGRTDTQYF.

A few counts support this clonotype. This rearrangement joins TRBV14 to TRBJ2-1; D might be TRBD1 (6 bases). The CDR3 totals 15 residues. The V and J ends lost 1 base and 4 bases respectively, with 11 bases between them. Germline CDR1 reads SGHDN; CDR2 reads FVKESK. CDR3 DNA: TGTGCCAGCAGCCAAGGGACAGCCGGTTACAATGAGCAGTTCTTC. This translates into CASSQGTAGYNEQFF.

The rearrangement uses TRBV12-3 or TRBV12-4 and TRBJ2-7; TRBD2 aligns across 9 bases. The V and J ends lost 3 bases and 6 bases, in that order; junction bases with no gene match: 12. This CDR3 is built from 16 residues. The CDR3 here is CASSFQGTSSIGEQYF. The CDR3 DNA follows: TGTGCCAGCAGTTTCCAGGGGACTAGCTCCATCGGCGAGCAGTACTTC.

CDR3 loop: CASSEGTDNNYGYTF. CDR3 in DNA: TGTGCCAGCAGCGAAGGGACCGATAATAACTATGGCTACACCTTC. The genes are TRBV28 and TRBJ1-2, with a tentative D call TRBD1 (5 bases). CDR3 length: 15 residues. Germline CDR1 is MDHEN and CDR2 is SYDVKM. V was pared by 6 bases and J by 1 base, with 15 bases between.

There are a few counts of this clonotype. The V and J genes are TRBV10-2 and TRBJ2-7, with unresolved D. Germline CDR1 WSHSY, CDR2 SAAADI. V lost 3 bases, J lost 7 bases, and 7 bases lay in between. The CDR3 totals 11 residues. CDR3 protein: CASSDGREQYF. CDR3 bases: TGCGCCAGCAGTGATGGCAGGGAGCAGTACTTC.

This chain joins TRBV6-5 and TRBJ1-2; D is uncertain. Trimming removed 4 bases at V and 5 bases at J, with 8 bases between. The CDR3 consists of 12 residues. CDR1 is MNHEY, CDR2 SVGAGI, per germline. CDR3 region: CASSSGRYGYTF. CDR3 DNA sequence: TGTGCCAGCAGTTCCGGACGGTATGGCTACACCTTC.

Only one count was recorded for this clonotype. The rearrangement uses TRBV15 and TRBJ2-1, with a possible D match to TRBD1 (8 bases). Deletions cut 0 bases from V and 0 bases from J, with 18 bases between. Germline CDR1 LNHNV, CDR2 YYDKDF (reference sequence). CDR3 length: 19 amino acids. The CDR3, as DNA: TGTGCCACCAGCAGAGATCCGGGGGGACAGGCGCCCTCCTACAATGAGCAGTTCTTC. The encoded protein is CATSRDPGGQAPSYNEQFF.